This TCR beta chain was retrieved from a study of metastatic and nonmetastatic thyroid tumors. Study summary: Blood and tumor or nodule tissue repertoires from malignant and benign thyroid patients were compared.

Turning to this clone: Its antigen is undetermined.

Overall study findings and caveats: Significantly higher TCR beta diversity was reportedly seen in malignant thyroid tumors than benign nodules, in blood and tumor.

TCRdb re-called the PCR reads with MiXCR. The data contain just under 20,000 clones, approximately 26% of them singletons. Not a single patient had been given any form of treatment at any point before undergoing thyroid surgery. Material: blood. This receptor was taken from a female donor with papillary thyroid cancer or a benign thyroid nodule (not recorded which). Some clones in this sample may be carry-over from other donors' samples.

CDR3 DNA: TGTGCCAGCAGCCATCCCTACAGGGGCAAAAACATTCAGTACTTC. This encodes CASSHPYRGKNIQYF. The chain combines TRBV3-1 with TRBJ2-4, with 7 bases identical to TRBD1. The length of the CDR3 is 15 residues. From germline, CDR1 is LGHDT and CDR2 YNNKEL (reference sequence). V gave up 3 bases and J gave up 3 bases; unmatched junction bases: 5.